This TCR beta chain was sequenced in a study of T cells after posttransplantation cyclophosphamide. Study conclusions and caveats: Tissue-infiltrating T cells from skin or gut overlapped little with blood T cells.

Cyclophosphamide on days +3 and +4 followed busulfan-fludarabine conditioning and a marrow graft. CDR1 and CDR2 (germline): MNHNS, SASEGT. Trimming cost V 4 bases and J 3 bases, with 7 bases left between them. The CDR3 length is 13 residues. The assay was immunoSEQ multiplex PCR, and TCRdb's table has in-frame clones only and misses some. The sample carries about 19,000 clones, about nine tenths recorded once. With regard to this clone: The antigen is undetermined.

The material sequenced was PBMCs, taken after allogeneic stem cell transplant with posttransplant cyclophosphamide. This sequence joins TRBV6-1 and TRBJ2-1; D is undetermined. This sequence originates from a female patient between 40 and 55 years old who received an allogeneic stem cell transplant from a related donor, was CMV-positive, and had no GVHD. T cells may partly derive from the graft donor. The CDR3 DNA follows: TGTGCCAGCAGTGTGGGCAGCTACAATGAGCAGTTCTTC. Residues: CASSVGSYNEQFF.